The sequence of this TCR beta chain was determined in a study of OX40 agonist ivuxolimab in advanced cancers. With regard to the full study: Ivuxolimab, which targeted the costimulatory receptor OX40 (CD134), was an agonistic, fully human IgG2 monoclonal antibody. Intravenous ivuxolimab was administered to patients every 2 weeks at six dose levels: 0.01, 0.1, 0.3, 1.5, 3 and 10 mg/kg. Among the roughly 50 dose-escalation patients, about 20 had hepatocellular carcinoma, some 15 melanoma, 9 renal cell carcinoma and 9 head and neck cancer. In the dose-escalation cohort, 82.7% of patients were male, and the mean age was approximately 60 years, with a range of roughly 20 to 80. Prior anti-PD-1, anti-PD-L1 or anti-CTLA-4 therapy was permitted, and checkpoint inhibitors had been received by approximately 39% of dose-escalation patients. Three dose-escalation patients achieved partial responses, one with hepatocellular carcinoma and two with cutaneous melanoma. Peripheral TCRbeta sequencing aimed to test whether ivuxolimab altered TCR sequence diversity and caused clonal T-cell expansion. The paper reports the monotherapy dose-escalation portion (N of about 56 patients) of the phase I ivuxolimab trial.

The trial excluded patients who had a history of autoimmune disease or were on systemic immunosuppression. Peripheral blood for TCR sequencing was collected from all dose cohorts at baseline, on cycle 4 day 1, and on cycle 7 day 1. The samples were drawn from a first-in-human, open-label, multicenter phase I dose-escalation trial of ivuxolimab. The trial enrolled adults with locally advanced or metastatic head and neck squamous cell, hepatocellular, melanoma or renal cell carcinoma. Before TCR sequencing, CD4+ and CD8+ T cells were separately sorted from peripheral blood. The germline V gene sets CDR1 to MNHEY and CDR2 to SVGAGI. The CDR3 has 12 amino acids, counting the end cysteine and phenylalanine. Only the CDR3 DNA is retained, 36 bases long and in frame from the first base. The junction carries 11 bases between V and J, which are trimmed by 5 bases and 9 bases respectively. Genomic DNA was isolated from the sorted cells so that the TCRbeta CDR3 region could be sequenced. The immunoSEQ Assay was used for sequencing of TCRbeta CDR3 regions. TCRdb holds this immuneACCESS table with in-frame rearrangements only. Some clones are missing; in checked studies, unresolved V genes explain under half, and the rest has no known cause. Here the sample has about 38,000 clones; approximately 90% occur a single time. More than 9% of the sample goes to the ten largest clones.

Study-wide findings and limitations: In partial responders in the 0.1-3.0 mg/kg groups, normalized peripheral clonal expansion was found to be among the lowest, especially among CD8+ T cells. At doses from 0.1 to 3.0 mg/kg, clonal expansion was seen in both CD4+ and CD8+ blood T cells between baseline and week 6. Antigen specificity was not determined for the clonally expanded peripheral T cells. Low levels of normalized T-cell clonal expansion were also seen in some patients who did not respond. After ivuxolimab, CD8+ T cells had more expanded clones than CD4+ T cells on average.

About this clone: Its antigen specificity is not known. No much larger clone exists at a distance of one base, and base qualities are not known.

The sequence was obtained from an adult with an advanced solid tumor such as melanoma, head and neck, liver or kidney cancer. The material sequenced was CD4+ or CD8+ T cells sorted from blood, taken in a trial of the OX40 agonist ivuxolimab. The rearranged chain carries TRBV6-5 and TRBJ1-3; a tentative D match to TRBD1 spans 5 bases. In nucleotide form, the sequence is TGTGCCAGCAGTCAGGGCCGAGGCACCATATATTTT. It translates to CASSQGRGTIYF.